This passage covers 20 T cell receptor beta chains from one sample sequenced in a study of T-cell memory formation after mild COVID-19. TCRdb reanalysed the 5' RACE reads using MiXCR and keeps one entry per CDR3 protein. This sample yields around 130,000 distinct CDR3 sequences, of which roughly 15% are seen a single time; roughly 14% belongs to the top ten. The sample comprised PBMCs or a T cell subset sorted from them (not recorded which). The receptor set was obtained from an adult woman who had mild COVID-19 (a few samples of this study predate the infection). Cell type and time point are not known.

This clonotype was found a few times. The CDR3 spells CASSQLSGALEGREQYF. The CDR3 nucleotides are TGCGCCAGCAGCCAGCTGTCCGGGGCCCTAGAGGGTCGGGAGCAGTACTTC. This chain uses TRBV4-1 with TRBJ2-7; D might be TRBD1 or TRBD2, each matching 5 bases. This CDR3 contains 17 residues. Trimming removed 3 bases at V and 7 bases at J, with 25 bases between. Germline V gene data show CDR1 as MGHRA and CDR2 as YSYEKL.

This clonotype was picked up a small number of times. The V and J genes are TRBV2 and TRBJ2-1; 11 bases agree with TRBD2. There are 16 residues in the CDR3. J lost 5 bases, V lost 1 base, and 4 bases had no gene match. Germline CDR1 SNHLY, CDR2 FYNNEI. CDR3 protein: CASSEGASGRNNEQFF. Written as DNA, the CDR3 is TGTGCCAGCAGTGAAGGTGCTAGCGGGAGGAACAATGAGCAGTTCTTC.

The chain has TRBV30 and TRBJ1-1, with D perhaps TRBD1 (5 bases). V was cut by 2 bases and J by 3 bases, with 10 bases left in between. Germline loops: CDR1 GTSNPN, CDR2 SVGIG (reference sequence). The CDR3 loop spans 13 amino acids. DNA of the CDR3: TGTGCCTGGAGTCGGGGGTTGGACACTGAAGCTTTCTTT. Translation gives CAWSRGLDTEAFF.

This clonotype was recorded a few times. This sequence joins TRBV20-1 and TRBJ1-5; 7 bases agree with TRBD1. V lost 7 bases and J lost 1; bases outside the gene matches: 13. Germline-derived CDR1 and CDR2 are DFQATT and SNEGSKA (reference sequence). The CDR3 is 16 residues long. Here the CDR3 reads CSVRGRQGWSNQPQHF. The CDR3 DNA sequence: TGCAGTGTTCGCGGGAGACAGGGATGGAGCAATCAGCCCCAGCATTTT.

This clonotype turned up a few times. This chain joins TRBV7-2 and TRBJ2-1, with 9 positions matching TRBD2. The CDR3 is 17 residues long. The germline V gene encodes CDR1 SGHTA and CDR2 FQGNSA. J gave up 6 bases and V 4 bases, and 13 bases lay outside the gene matches. The CDR3 DNA is TGTGCCAGCAGCTCCTTTTTAGCGGGAGACCCACTCAATGAGCAGTTCTTC. Its protein is CASSSFLAGDPLNEQFF. Full variable domain (outside the CDR3, taken from reference TRBV7-2 and TRBJ2-1): GAGVSQSPSNKVTEKGKDVELRCDPISGHTALYWYRQSLGQGLEFLIYFQGNSAPDKSGLPSDRFSAERTGGSVSTLTIQRTQQEDSAVYLCASSSFLAGDPLNEQFFGPGTRLTVL.

This clonotype was detected ten times or more. The gene calls are TRBV5-1 and TRBJ2-7, with 9 nucleotides matching TRBD1. With V trimmed by 0 bases and J by 4 bases, 2 bases remained unmatched. From germline, CDR1 is SGHRS and CDR2 YFSETQ. CDR3 length: 14 amino acids. DNA of the CDR3: TGCGCCAGCAGCTTGGAACAGGGGGCGTACGAGCAGTACTTC. Amino acid sequence: CASSLEQGAYEQYF.

This clonotype was found a few times. The DNA of the CDR3 is TGCGCCAGCAGCTTGGGTGCAAACAGGTTGCACACCGGGGAGCTGTTTTTT. Translation gives CASSLGANRLHTGELFF. This rearrangement joins TRBV5-1 to TRBJ2-2, with TRBD1 as a possible D gene (5 bases). The CDR3 has 17 amino acids. Germline CDR1 SGHRS, CDR2 YFSETQ. The V end lost 0 bases, the J end lost 3 bases, and 15 bases lay between the germline ends. Combining the CDR3 with reference TRBV5-1 and TRBJ2-2 gives the whole variable domain KAGVTQTPRYLIKTRGQQVTLSCSPISGHRSVSWYQQTPGQGLQFLFEYFSETQRNKGNFPGRFSGRQFSNSRSEMNVSTLELGDSALYLCASSLGANRLHTGELFFGEGSRLTVL.

This clonotype has just one count. The chain employs TRBV6-2 or TRBV6-3 and TRBJ2-1; D not certain. Looked up from germline, CDR1 is MNHEY and CDR2 is SVGEGT. The CDR3 spans 13 residues. The V gene lost 5 bases and the J gene lost 9 bases, with 14 bases spanning the gap. The CDR3 DNA sequence: TGTGCCAGCAGTCTAGATGAGCGCGGTGAGCAGTTCTTC. Its protein product is CASSLDERGEQFF.

The sample holds a few counts of this clonotype. The V and J genes are TRBV7-9 and TRBJ2-5; no definite D call. Germline CDR1 is SEHNR and CDR2 is FQNEAQ (reference sequence). The CDR3 length is 12 residues. With 1 base removed from V and 8 bases from J, the gap between germline ends came to 8 bases. This chain's CDR3 is CASSLESSTQYF. For the CDR3, the DNA is TGTGCCAGCAGCTTAGAGTCAAGCACCCAGTACTTC.

This clonotype was detected only a few times. The chain couples TRBV20-1 to TRBJ2-5; D unclear. Trimming removed 5 bases at V and 6 bases at J, with 19 bases between. Germline V gene sequence: CDR1 DFQATT, CDR2 SNEGSKA (reference sequence). The CDR3 is 14 amino acids. The CDR3 DNA is TGCAGTGCTTTGTCACCGCTGGGTTTGAAGACCCAGTACTTC. This gives the protein CSALSPLGLKTQYF.

The rearrangement uses TRBV5-5 and TRBJ1-4; no firm D call. The CDR3 totals 14 residues. Germline values: CDR1 SGHKS, CDR2 YYEKEE (reference sequence). Trimming removed 5 bases at V and 0 bases at J, with 8 bases between. CDR3 in DNA: TGTGCCAGCAGTCTTAGTGCAACTAATGAAAAACTGTTTTTT. Its protein product is CASSLSATNEKLFF.

The V call is TRBV3-1, the J call TRBJ1-6; no clear D gene. This CDR3 is built from 13 residues. Trimming shortened V by 0 bases and J by 6 bases, and 3 bases separated the two germline ends. Germline V gene data show CDR1 as LGHDT and CDR2 as YNNKEL (reference sequence). CDR3 nucleotide sequence: TGTGCCAGCAGCCAAGAGGCTAATTCACCCCTCCACTTT. Residues: CASSQEANSPLHF. The complete variable domain, with remaining parts taken from reference TRBV3-1 and TRBJ1-6, reads DTAVSQTPKYLVTQMGNDKSIKCEQNLGHDTMYWYKQDSKKFLKIMFSYNNKELIINETVPNRFSPKSPDKAHLNLHINSLELGDSAVYFCASSQEANSPLHFGNGTRLTVT.

This clonotype turned up a few times. The chain links TRBV7-2 to TRBJ2-5; D possibly matches TRBD1 or TRBD2 (5 bases each). CDR3 length equals 14 residues. Per the germline V gene, CDR1 is SGHTA and CDR2 is FQGNSA. V gave up 0 bases and J gave up 4 bases, with 9 bases separating them. The CDR3 DNA is TGTGCCAGCAGCTTAGCGGGGGTCGGAGAGACCCAGTACTTC. Translated: CASSLAGVGETQYF.

This sequence joins TRBV19 and TRBJ2-3; 8 bases fit TRBD1. This CDR3 has 13 amino acids. J was trimmed by 4 bases and V by 5 bases; bases with no gene match: 2. CDR1 and CDR2 from the germline V gene are LNHDA and SQIVND (reference sequence). DNA for the CDR3: TGTGCCAGTAGTGTACAGGGGGCAGATACGCAGTATTTT. Translating it yields CASSVQGADTQYF.

The chain has TRBV4-2 and TRBJ2-1, with 11 bases that match TRBD2. Per germline, CDR1 LGHNA and CDR2 YNFKEQ. The CDR3 is 19 residues long. V was pared by 1 base and J by 5 bases, with 13 bases of the junction left unmatched. The DNA for the CDR3 is TGTGCCAGCAGCCAAGCGATTGGGACTAGCGGCTTTTCGGACAATGAGCAGTTCTTC. This sequence encodes CASSQAIGTSGFSDNEQFF.

The CDR3 DNA is TGTGCCATCAGTGATCAGGGGATCTCCTACGAGCAGTACTTC. It codes for CAISDQGISYEQYF. The V and J genes are TRBV10-3 and TRBJ2-7, with TRBD1 as a possible D gene (6 bases). This CDR3 spans 14 amino acids. Germline loops: CDR1 ENHRY, CDR2 SYGVKD. Trimming left V 3 bases short and J 0 bases short, with 9 bases between.

The chain couples TRBV7-9 to TRBJ2-3, with 11 bases that match TRBD2. The length of the CDR3 is 17 residues. V shed 4 bases and J 0 bases; nucleotides not matched to a gene: 6. CDR1 is SEHNR, CDR2 FQNEAQ, per germline (reference sequence). CDR3 in DNA: TGTGCCAGCAGCTGGGGACTAGCGGAGGCTAGCACAGATACGCAGTATTTT. Its translation: CASSWGLAEASTDTQYF.

This clonotype has just a few counts. The chain joins TRBV7-3 to TRBJ2-1, with D possibly being TRBD2 (6 bases). Germline assignment: CDR1 SGHTA and CDR2 FQGTGA. The CDR3 is made up of 16 amino acids. The V end lost 3 bases, the J end lost 4 bases, and 16 bases lay between the germline ends. CDR3 nucleotides: TGTGCCAGCAGCTTCAGTAGCGGCTCAATATACAATGAGCAGTTCTTC. This translates into CASSFSSGSIYNEQFF.

This chain's CDR3 is CSARRRGRDYGYTF. CDR3 nucleotides: TGCAGTGCCCGTCGGAGGGGGAGGGACTATGGCTACACCTTC. The V call is TRBV20-1, the J call TRBJ1-2; D may be TRBD1 (6 bases). V lost 6 bases, J lost 3 bases, and 17 bases lay in between. There are 14 residues in the CDR3. From germline, CDR1 is DFQATT and CDR2 SNEGSKA (reference sequence).

The J gene is TRBJ1-2, the V gene TRBV12-3 or TRBV12-4; 7 bases are shared with TRBD1. The CDR3 totals 12 residues. CDR3 nucleotide sequence: TGTGCGGTGAGGGGCAGGGGGTATGGCTACACCTTC. This encodes CAVRGRGYGYTF.